The rows below give T cell receptor beta chains drawn from one sample of a study of cytomegalovirus exposure and HLA in healthy donors. Generated by immunoSEQ multiplex PCR, the TCRdb table keeps only in-frame clones and is missing some. The table for this sample gives about 46,000 clones. Material: PBMCs. The receptors here all came from a woman in her thirties or forties in good health and CMV-seronegative. Both conserved end residues are part of each CDR3. D genes are given only for firm matches.

-,TRBV4-1,TRBJ2-1,TGCGCCAGCAGCCAACCCCTTATTATTAATGAGCAGTTCTTC,CASSQPLIINEQFF
TRBD1,TRBV5-1,TRBJ1-1,TGCGCCAGCAGCGCAAGGCCTACAGGGGCGGACACTGAAGCTTTCTTT,CASSARPTGADTEAFF
-,TRBV6-5,TRBJ1-3,TGTGCCAGTTCCGGGGTCGGGGGTAGGGACACCATATATTTT,CASSGVGGRDTIYF
-,TRBV4-2,TRBJ1-3,TGTGCCAGCAGCCAAGAATATCAGGGATCTGGAAACACCATATATTTT,CASSQEYQGSGNTIYF
TRBD1,TRBV29-1,TRBJ1-2,TGCAGCGTCCGACAGGGGAAGTATGGCTACACCTTC,CSVRQGKYGYTF
TRBD1,TRBV27,TRBJ1-1,TGTGCCAGCAGTCCCCGGACAGGGCTGAGGGCTGAAGCTTTCTTT,CASSPRTGLRAEAFF
-,TRBV19,TRBJ2-7,TGTGCCAGTAGTTCCGTATATGGGGCTTACGAGCAGTACTTC,CASSSVYGAYEQYF
TRBD1,TRBV27,TRBJ2-4,TGTGCCAGCAGTTTATACGGGACAGGGGAAAACATTCAGTACTTC,CASSLYGTGENIQYF
TRBD2,TRBV7-2,TRBJ2-2,TGTGCCAGCAGCCTAGCGGGCCCCCTTTACACCGGGGAGCTGTTTTTT,CASSLAGPLYTGELFF
-,TRBV7-2,TRBJ2-7,TGTGCCAGCAGCTCCCCCTCGGGGTCCCCCTACGAGCAGTACTTC,CASSSPSGSPYEQYF
-,TRBV27,TRBJ2-5,TGTGCCAGCAGTTTGAGGAGGGACGAGACCCAGTACTTC,CASSLRRDETQYF
TRBD2,TRBV12-5,TRBJ2-1,TGTGCTAGTGGTTGGGCTAGCGGGAGTGGTAATGAGCAGTTCTTC,CASGWASGSGNEQFF
-,TRBV28,TRBJ2-1,TGTGCCAGCAGTGAGGGGGTCGGGCTGGAGCAGTTCTTC,CASSEGVGLEQFF
-,TRBV6-1,TRBJ2-7,TGTGCCAGCTCGACGGCTAGCTCCTACGAGCAGTACTTC,CASSTASSYEQYF